A single sample is the source of the 32 T cell receptor beta chains below, sequenced in a study of blood T cell repertoires in COVID-19. Generated by immunoSEQ multiplex PCR, the TCRdb table keeps only in-frame clones and is missing some. Of under 60,000 clones in the sample, roughly 85% were seen once. What was sequenced was peripheral blood. Receptors originate from a human donor in a cohort sampled during active COVID-19.

The gene calls are TRBV18 and TRBJ2-2; a possible D gene is TRBD1 (6 bases). This CDR3 is 15 amino acids long. V lost 6 bases and J 6 bases, leaving 17 bases between the germline ends. The germline CDR1 and CDR2 sequences are KGHSH and LQKENI. This CDR3 is CASSPGTQKSGELFF. CDR3 coding DNA: TGTGCCAGCTCGCCCGGGACACAGAAGTCCGGGGAGCTGTTTTTT.

The chain carries TRBV28 and TRBJ2-7; 8 bases map to TRBD1. The J segment lost 2 bases and the V segment lost 2 bases, leaving 5 bases of the junction unmatched. The CDR3 has 15 residues. Germline V gives CDR1 MDHEN, CDR2 SYDVKM. In DNA, the CDR3 is TGTGCCAGCAGTTTAACCGGGACAGGAGCCTACGAGCAGTACTTC. This translates into CASSLTGTGAYEQYF.

The V gene is TRBV4-3, the J gene TRBJ1-3; no reliable D call. The length of the CDR3 is 16 residues. Germline V gives CDR1 LGHNA, CDR2 YSLEER. Trimming left V 4 bases short and J 2 bases short, with 15 bases between. CDR3 bases: TGCGCCAGCAGCCCTACAGCGGGGTTCACTGGAAACACCATATATTTT. Its translation: CASSPTAGFTGNTIYF.

The gene calls are TRBV5-5 and TRBJ2-7; 11 bases are shared with TRBD1. The germline V gene encodes CDR1 SGHKS and CDR2 YYEKEE (reference sequence). With V trimmed by 0 bases and J by 6 bases, 2 bases remained unmatched. CDR3 length equals 14 residues. The chain's CDR3 is CASSLGTGGSEQYF. The DNA for the CDR3 is TGTGCCAGCAGCTTGGGGACAGGGGGCAGCGAGCAGTACTTC.

The genes are TRBV24-1 and TRBJ2-1; 10 positions agree with TRBD2. The CDR3 extends over 15 amino acids. The V segment lost 3 bases and the J segment 8 bases; nucleotides outside the gene matches: 6. From germline, CDR1 is KGHDR and CDR2 SFDVKD. The CDR3 nucleotides read TGTGCCACCAGTGATCCTAGCGGGAGTGGTGATGAGCAGTTCTTC. It is translated as CATSDPSGSGDEQFF.

The chain combines TRBV24-1 with TRBJ1-5; 8 nucleotides match TRBD1. Looked up from germline, CDR1 is KGHDR and CDR2 is SFDVKD. The V and J ends lost 3 bases and 9 bases, in that order; junction bases with no gene match: 18. The CDR3 totals 18 residues. CDR3 nucleotide sequence: TGTGCCACCAGTGATGTGACCGGGACAGGCGCCTGGGCATGGCCCCAGCATTTT. It yields the protein CATSDVTGTGAWAWPQHF.

This clone has a single count. This chain connects TRBV4-3 to TRBJ2-7; 10 nucleotides match TRBD1. CDR1 is LGHNA and CDR2 is YSLEER in the germline V gene. CDR3 length equals 19 residues. Trimming removed 0 bases from V and 2 bases from J; junction bases left unmatched: 13. The CDR3 region has the DNA TGCGCCAGCAGCCAAGACGCCGGGACAGGGGCCGGAGGCGCCTACGAGCAGTACTTC. It translates to CASSQDAGTGAGGAYEQYF.

The chain uses TRBV27 and TRBJ2-3, with D tentatively TRBD1 (6 bases). Germline V CDR1 and CDR2: MNHEY, SMNVEV (reference sequence). The CDR3 contains 21 residues. The germline V and J ends were trimmed by 1 base and 0 bases, with 26 bases remaining between them. CDR3 residues: CASSLFPLSPLDSSSTDTQYF. CDR3 sequence (DNA): TGTGCCAGCAGTTTATTCCCCCTATCGCCTCTGGACAGTTCTAGCACAGATACGCAGTATTTT.

This chain joins TRBV7-9 and TRBJ2-3; 9 nucleotides match TRBD2. The V gene's germline CDR1 is SEHNR and CDR2 FQNEAQ (reference sequence). This CDR3 contains 16 residues. Trimming at V came to 1 base and at J to 4 bases, leaving 6 bases not matched to a gene. The CDR3 DNA is TGTGCCAGCAGCTTAGAACTACTAGCGGGCGCAGATACGCAGTATTTT. Translation gives CASSLELLAGADTQYF.

The chain links TRBV28 to TRBJ1-6; D gene unclear. This CDR3 region has 15 residues. Germline V CDR1 and CDR2: MDHEN, SYDVKM. Trimming removed 2 bases at V and 7 bases at J, with 12 bases between. The CDR3 sequence: CASSLQQPGNSPLHF. The CDR3, as DNA: TGTGCCAGCAGTTTACAACAGCCTGGGAATTCACCCCTCCACTTT.

V usage is TRBV5-1 and J usage is TRBJ2-3; 9 positions match TRBD2. The germline V gene encodes CDR1 SGHRS and CDR2 YFSETQ. V gave up 3 bases and J gave up 1 base; unmatched junction bases: 3. The CDR3 totals 15 residues. The CDR3 protein is CASSYSGSGTDTQYF. In DNA, the CDR3 is TGCGCCAGCAGCTATAGCGGGAGTGGCACAGATACGCAGTATTTT.

The chain combines TRBV4-3 with TRBJ2-5; a possible D gene is TRBD1 (6 bases). The CDR3 runs 15 residues. Between the trimmed V and J ends, which lost 1 base and 5 bases, there was a span of 14 bases. In germline, CDR1 is LGHNA, CDR2 YSLEER. The chain's CDR3 is CASSQGKQGFETQYF. The CDR3 DNA follows: TGCGCCAGCAGCCAAGGGAAACAGGGTTTTGAGACCCAGTACTTC.

CDR3 DNA sequence: TGCGCCAGCAGCTCCCCAGAGGGCACAGATACGCAGTATTTT. Translated: CASSSPEGTDTQYF. The V gene is TRBV5-1, the J gene TRBJ2-3, with D uncertain. Germline CDR1 and CDR2: SGHRS and YFSETQ. CDR3 size: 14 residues. Trimming left V 3 bases short and J 1 base short, with 9 bases between.

The V call is TRBV7-9, the J call TRBJ1-5; no reliable D call. Germline assignment: CDR1 SEHNR and CDR2 FQNEAQ (reference sequence). With 4 bases removed from V and 7 bases from J, the gap between germline ends came to 8 bases. The CDR3 loop spans 12 amino acids. The CDR3 DNA follows: TGTGCCAGCAGCTCCGACGGGCAGCCCCAGCATTTT. It is translated as CASSSDGQPQHF.

The gene calls are TRBV28 and TRBJ2-7; TRBD2 matches at 15 bases. This CDR3 is built from 16 residues. Germline loops: CDR1 MDHEN, CDR2 SYDVKM. Trimming removed 6 bases from V and 4 bases from J; junction bases left unmatched: 7. The CDR3 bases are TGTGCCAGCAGCCAAGGACTAGCGGGGGGGAATTACGAGCAGTACTTC. This gives the protein CASSQGLAGGNYEQYF.

The chain combines TRBV4-1 with TRBJ2-5, with D possibly matching TRBD2 (7 bases). V was cut by 4 bases and J by 4 bases, with 10 bases left in between. The CDR3 has 13 residues. In germline, CDR1 is MGHRA, CDR2 YSYEKL. This chain's CDR3 is CASSRGGRETQYF. CDR3 in DNA: TGCGCCAGCAGCCGGGGGGGCCGAGAGACCCAGTACTTC.

This sequence joins TRBV6-5 and TRBJ1-2; 7 nucleotides match TRBD1. The CDR3 totals 12 residues. Germline V gene sequence: CDR1 MNHEY, CDR2 SVGAGI. After removal of 6 bases from V and 2 bases from J, the junction contained 0 bases not matched to a gene. CDR3 in amino acids: CASRDRNYGYTF. For the CDR3, the DNA is TGTGCCAGCAGGGACAGGAACTATGGCTACACCTTC.

A remark on this clone: An end of the junction does not agree with germline; a read error may underlie this. The chain couples TRBV7-2 to TRBJ2-5, with D hard to call. The V gene's germline CDR1 is SGHTA and CDR2 FQGNSA. This CDR3 is built from 11 residues. Here the CDR3 DNA reads TGTGCCAGCAGCGGTAGATTTGGTCTGAACTTC. Translated: CASSGRFGLNF.

This clone has only a few counts. The rearrangement joins TRBV6-5 to TRBJ1-3; D is undetermined. Germline loops: CDR1 MNHEY, CDR2 SVGAGI. The V end was cut by 6 bases, the J end by 0 bases, with 12 bases between. The CDR3 extends over 15 amino acids. The CDR3: CASRSGLNSGNTIYF. The CDR3 region has the DNA TGTGCCAGCAGGTCCGGACTGAACTCTGGAAACACCATATATTTT.

The genes are TRBV4-1 and TRBJ2-7; TRBD2 matches at 9 bases. The CDR3 covers 15 residues. The V gene's germline CDR1 is MGHRA and CDR2 YSYEKL. Trimming took 6 bases from V and 1 from J; bases not matched to a gene: 7. CDR3 coding DNA: TGCGCCAGCAGTCCAGCGGGAGGACGTTCCTACGAGCAGTACTTC. It codes for CASSPAGGRSYEQYF.

The chain links TRBV5-1 to TRBJ1-5; maybe TRBD1 (5 bases). Per germline, CDR1 SGHRS and CDR2 YFSETQ. V shed 2 bases and J shed 5 bases, with 8 bases lying between them. The CDR3 contains 13 residues. The CDR3 DNA reads TGCGCCAGCAGCTTTCGGGGGGATCAGCCCCAGCATTTT. It yields the protein CASSFRGDQPQHF.

The chain carries TRBV9 and TRBJ2-2; D is unclear. Deletions cut 0 bases from V and 0 bases from J, with 6 bases between. Per the germline V gene, CDR1 is SGDLS and CDR2 is YYNGEE. The CDR3 has 15 residues. The CDR3 reads CASSVGRANTGELFF. CDR3 nucleotides: TGTGCCAGCAGCGTAGGTCGGGCGAACACCGGGGAGCTGTTTTTT.

The rearrangement links TRBV7-3 to TRBJ1-2, with 9 bases lining up with TRBD1. The germline CDR1 and CDR2 sequences are SGHTA and FQGTGA. V shed 4 bases, J shed 8 bases, and the junction held 5 bases outside the gene matches. CDR3 length equals 13 residues. CDR3 residues: CASSSGQGNGYTF. The CDR3 DNA sequence: TGTGCCAGCAGCTCGGGACAGGGTAACGGCTACACCTTC.

The V and J genes are TRBV28 and TRBJ1-5; 11 bases match TRBD1. CDR3 length: 15 residues. Germline V gene lookup returns CDR1 MDHEN and CDR2 SYDVKM. V was clipped by 2 bases and J by 6 bases; unmatched bases: 3. Written as DNA, the CDR3 is TGTGCCAGCAGTTTACGGACAGGGGGCGGTCAGCCCCAGCATTTT. Translated, it gives CASSLRTGGGQPQHF.

V is TRBV7-9 and J is TRBJ2-7, with D perhaps matching TRBD2 (5 bases). The CDR3 is 13 amino acids. CDR1 and CDR2 (germline): SEHNR, FQNEAQ (reference sequence). The germline V and J ends were trimmed by 6 bases and 1 base, with 10 bases remaining between them. The CDR3 protein is CASRNGGSYEQYF. CDR3 DNA sequence: TGTGCCAGCAGAAACGGCGGGTCCTACGAGCAGTACTTC.

The chain links TRBV10-3 to TRBJ1-3; tentatively, D is TRBD1 (6 bases). The CDR3 extends over 14 amino acids. Looked up from germline, CDR1 is ENHRY and CDR2 is SYGVKD. Trimming stripped 7 bases from V and 1 base from J, with 11 bases between. The CDR3 region has the DNA TGTGCCATCAAGGGGGATCCGTCTGGAAACACCATATATTTT. Protein: CAIKGDPSGNTIYF.

The rearrangement uses TRBV10-3 and TRBJ1-4; 9 bases line up with TRBD1. CDR1 ENHRY and CDR2 SYGVKD come from the germline V gene. Trimming removed 6 bases from V and 12 bases from J; junction bases left unmatched: 11. This CDR3 spans 14 amino acids. CDR3 in amino acids: CAIRTGQGKGELFF. Written as DNA, the CDR3 is TGTGCCATCAGAACTGGACAGGGGAAGGGCGAACTGTTTTTT.

V usage is TRBV18 and J usage is TRBJ1-6; the D is unclear. The CDR3 loop spans 14 amino acids. V lost 2 bases to trimming and J lost 7 bases, with 9 bases between them. Germline-derived CDR1 and CDR2 are KGHSH and LQKENI. The CDR3 spells CASSPNPLNSPLHF. Here the CDR3 DNA reads TGTGCCAGCTCACCAAATCCCCTCAATTCACCCCTCCACTTT.

The J gene is TRBJ2-7, the V gene TRBV7-2; D unclear. V was shortened by 5 bases and J by 1 base, with 18 bases between the two germline ends. The CDR3 spans 16 residues. Germline V gives CDR1 SGHTA, CDR2 FQGNSA. CDR3 sequence reads: CASSPQAGARSYEQYF. The CDR3 nucleotides read TGTGCCAGCAGCCCCCAGGCAGGCGCGAGATCCTACGAGCAGTACTTC.

The rearrangement joins TRBV2 to TRBJ2-6; the match to TRBD1 covers 7 bases. The CDR3 is made up of 15 amino acids. J gave up 3 bases and V 5 bases, and 4 bases lay outside the gene matches. CDR1 is SNHLY, CDR2 FYNNEI, per germline. The DNA for the CDR3 is TGTGCCAGCAGTCCACAGGGGAATGGGGCCAACGTCCTGACTTTC. Translation: CASSPQGNGANVLTF.

V gene TRBV27 combines with J gene TRBJ2-3; D might be TRBD1 (6 bases). The CDR3 sequence is 16 residues long. V was cut by 3 bases and J by 4 bases, with 17 bases left in between. From germline, CDR1 is MNHEY and CDR2 SMNVEV (reference sequence). DNA of the CDR3: TGTGCCAGCAGTTTCGAACAGGGCGCGACTGCAGATACGCAGTATTTT. Its protein product is CASSFEQGATADTQYF.

The chain carries TRBV14 and TRBJ2-2; 9 bases line up with TRBD1. This CDR3 region has 17 residues. Germline assignment: CDR1 SGHDN and CDR2 FVKESK. V was pared by 6 bases and J by 1 base, with 9 bases of the junction left unmatched. CDR3 amino acids: CASRPGTGRWNTGELFF. In DNA, the CDR3 is TGTGCCAGCAGGCCAGGGACAGGGAGATGGAACACCGGGGAGCTGTTTTTT.